Given below is one TCR beta chain in context. What it binds is unknown. Each of the patients experienced relapse following autologous stem cell transplantation, and their brentuximab vedotin exposure differed. These data come from a study of PD-1 blockade in classical Hodgkin lymphoma. Study-wide results and caveats: A significant rise in TCR diversity by C4D1 was seen for CD4+ but not CD8+ cells. Complete responders' baseline diversity resembled that of newly diagnosed patients. At baseline, newly diagnosed patients reportedly showed less TCR diversity than healthy donors.

Germline V CDR1 and CDR2: SGHRS, YFSETQ. This CDR3 has 15 residues. V was pared by 7 bases and J by 5 bases, with 13 bases of the junction left unmatched. Clones were sequenced by immunoSEQ multiplex PCR, and TCRdb holds only the in-frame ones, with some missing. The table shows 20,000 to 30,000 clones, with around 86% occurring only once. The receptor was isolated from a human donor with classical Hodgkin lymphoma. The material was peripheral blood mononuclear cells (PBMCs), obtained before the second cycle of nivolumab. The rearrangement uses TRBV5-1 and TRBJ2-5, with 8 bases that match TRBD1. CDR3 in DNA: TGCGCCAGCCGCCGACAGGGGCCCGCGGGTGAGACCCAGTACTTC. It is translated as CASRRQGPAGETQYF.